These T cell receptor beta chains were read from a single sample in a study of OX40 agonist ivuxolimab in advanced cancers. Only in-frame clones appear in the TCRdb table, and some are missing; sequencing was by immunoSEQ multiplex PCR. The sample yields 35,000 to 40,000 clones, roughly 86% seen once. The specimen was CD4+ or CD8+ T cells sorted from blood, collected in a trial of the OX40 agonist ivuxolimab. The receptors stem from an adult with an advanced solid tumor such as melanoma, head and neck, liver or kidney cancer. Both conserved end residues are part of each CDR3. The order of the fields is clone size, V gene, D gene, J gene, CDR3 protein, CDR3 DNA. D genes are given only for firm matches. Not every row has a clone size; where given, it reads once, few, many or a size class.

-	TRBV2	TRBD1	TRBJ2-3	CASRWGQSDTQYF	TGTGCCAGCAGGTGGGGACAGTCAGATACGCAGTATTTT
-	TRBV29-1	-	TRBJ1-1	CSVRDPLNTEAFF	TGCAGCGTTCGAGACCCTTTGAACACTGAAGCTTTCTTT
-	TRBV9	-	TRBJ2-5	CASSVTDGRETQYF	TGTGCCAGCAGCGTAACCGACGGGCGAGAGACCCAGTACTTC
once	TRBV7-3	-	TRBJ2-1	CASSLNEDNEQFF	TGTGCCAGCAGCTTAAACGAAGACAATGAGCAGTTCTTC
-	TRBV15	-	TRBJ2-7	CATSVGEVYEQYF	TGTGCCACCAGCGTGGGGGAAGTCTACGAGCAGTACTTC
once	TRBV2	-	TRBJ2-2	CASSKGGIPGELFF	TGTGCCAGCAGCAAGGGGGGGATCCCCGGGGAGCTGTTTTTT
-	TRBV5-4	-	TRBJ2-7	CASSLVGSSYEQYF	TGTGCCAGCAGCTTGGTCGGAAGCTCCTACGAGCAGTACTTC
-	TRBV9	-	TRBJ1-3	CASSVTGRGLSGNTIYF	TGTGCCAGCAGCGTGACCGGGCGGGGACTCTCTGGAAACACCATATATTTT
-	TRBV6-6	-	TRBJ1-5	CASSYSWGANQPQHF	TGTGCCAGCAGTTACTCTTGGGGGGCTAATCAGCCCCAGCATTTT
few	TRBV28	-	TRBJ1-3	CASSLAGSGNTIYF	TGTGCCAGCAGTTTAGCAGGCTCTGGAAACACCATATATTTT
-	TRBV6-5	-	TRBJ2-1	CASSYSVVGGDEQFF	TGTGCCAGCAGTTACTCGGTTGTGGGGGGTGATGAGCAGTTCTTC
-	TRBV15	-	TRBJ2-3	CATSRGGNSGGHKDTQYF	TGTGCCACCAGCAGAGGGGGAAACTCCGGGGGTCACAAAGATACGCAGTATTTT
-	TRBV19	-	TRBJ1-5	CASQVSGQSNQPQHF	TGTGCCAGTCAAGTCAGTGGACAGTCCAATCAGCCCCAGCATTTT
-	TRBV28	TRBD1	TRBJ2-3	CASSLGGQGEDTQYF	TGTGCCAGCAGTTTGGGGGGACAGGGGGAAGATACGCAGTATTTT
-	TRBV9	TRBD1	TRBJ2-7	CASSRTGRVGEQYF	TGTGCCAGCAGCAGGACAGGCCGGGTTGGGGAGCAGTACTTC
once	TRBV10-1	TRBD1	TRBJ2-7	CASSEAIGTGTYEQYF	TGCGCCAGCAGTGAGGCCATCGGGACAGGGACCTACGAGCAGTACTTC
-	TRBV15	TRBD2	TRBJ2-1	CATSPHGGSGSGEQFF	TGTGCCACCAGCCCCCACGGGGGTAGCGGGAGCGGTGAGCAGTTCTTC
-	TRBV27	TRBD1	TRBJ2-7	CASSRAGGWYEQYF	TGTGCCAGCAGTCGGGCAGGGGGCTGGTACGAGCAGTACTTC
once	TRBV7-3	-	TRBJ2-1	CARQGNEQFF	TGTGCCAGACAGGGCAATGAGCAGTTCTTC
-	TRBV10-2	TRBD2	TRBJ2-7	CASSESSGTIHYEQYF	TGCGCCAGCAGTGAGTCAAGCGGGACCATTCACTACGAGCAGTACTTC
-	TRBV5-8	TRBD1	TRBJ1-1	CASSSRDRKAFF	TGTGCCAGCAGCTCCAGGGACAGGAAAGCTTTCTTT
-	TRBV6-5	-	TRBJ1-1	CASSNGQGTEAFF	TGTGCCAGCAGTAACGGCCAGGGGACTGAAGCTTTCTTT
-	TRBV2	-	TRBJ2-7	CASGADSYEQYF	TGTGCCAGCGGGGCTGATTCCTACGAGCAGTACTTC
-	TRBV28	-	TRBJ1-4	CASSWGGWEKLFF	TGTGCCAGCAGTTGGGGGGGATGGGAAAAACTGTTTTTT
-	TRBV28	-	TRBJ1-6	CASSQGNNSPLHF	TGTGCCAGCAGCCAGGGGAACAATTCACCCCTCCACTTT
-	TRBV27	TRBD2	TRBJ2-7	CASSLRRETYEQYF	TGTGCCAGCAGTTTAAGGCGGGAGACTTACGAGCAGTACTTC
-	TRBV27	TRBD2	TRBJ2-1	CASSLGPGGSYNEQFF	TGTGCCAGCAGTTTAGGGCCGGGAGGGAGCTACAATGAGCAGTTCTTC
once	TRBV12-5	TRBD2	TRBJ2-7	CASGGETGLAYEQYF	TGTGCTAGTGGTGGGGAGACGGGACTAGCCTACGAGCAGTACTTC
-	TRBV7-9	-	TRBJ2-7	CASSPSSVLPYEQYF	TGTGCCAGCAGCCCCTCGTCCGTTCTCCCCTACGAGCAGTACTTC
once	TRBV19	-	TRBJ2-2	CASSARGWTGELFF	TGTGCCAGTAGTGCCAGGGGATGGACCGGGGAGCTGTTTTTT
once	TRBV11-2	-	TRBJ2-3	CASSLNSFPMYF	TGTGCCAGCAGCCTAAACTCGTTCCCCATGTATTTT
-	TRBV6-1	-	TRBJ1-5	CASSEGETGYSNQPQHF	TGTGCCAGCAGTGAAGGCGAGACAGGTTATAGCAATCAGCCCCAGCATTTT
-	TRBV25-1	TRBD1	TRBJ2-5	CASTQGAAETQYF	TGTGCCAGTACCCAGGGGGCGGCGGAGACCCAGTACTTC
-	TRBV6-1	TRBD1	TRBJ1-4	CASRKQGTNEKLFF	TGTGCCAGCCGAAAACAGGGGACTAATGAAAAACTGTTTTTT
-	TRBV7-2	-	TRBJ1-3	CASSSDGSSGNTIYF	TGTGCCAGCAGCTCGGACGGGAGCTCTGGAAACACCATATATTTT
-	TRBV28	-	TRBJ2-3	CASSFKGMGTDTQYF	TGTGCCAGCAGTTTTAAGGGTATGGGCACAGATACGCAGTATTTT
-	TRBV5-1	-	TRBJ2-2	CASSLESVRTGELFF	TGCGCCAGCAGCTTGGAAAGCGTACGCACCGGGGAGCTGTTTTTT
-	TRBV5-4	TRBD1	TRBJ2-5	CASSLTGQERETQYF	TGTGCCAGCAGTCTCACGGGACAGGAGCGAGAGACCCAGTACTTC
once	TRBV19	-	TRBJ1-4	CASSTGTATGEKLFF	TGTGCCAGTAGTACCGGGACTGCAACAGGGGAAAAACTGTTTTTT
-	TRBV5-5	-	TRBJ1-1	CASRLGGTSMNTEAFF	TGTGCCAGCAGGCTAGGGGGGACATCCATGAACACTGAAGCTTTCTTT
-	TRBV27	-	TRBJ2-7	CASSLTTSFDEQYF	TGTGCCAGCAGTTTGACCACTTCGTTCGACGAGCAGTACTTC
-	TRBV28	-	TRBJ2-5	CASSKEAGETQYF	TGTGCCAGCAGCAAAGAGGCGGGAGAGACCCAGTACTTC
-	TRBV18	-	TRBJ1-3	CASSPPGRSGNTIYF	TGTGCCAGCTCACCACCGGGTCGCTCTGGAAACACCATATATTTT
-	TRBV5-3	TRBD1	TRBJ1-2	CARTSGTAYGYTF	TGTGCCAGAACATCCGGGACAGCCTATGGCTACACCTTC
-	TRBV6-1	-	TRBJ2-4	CASSGGDTRPAKNIQYF	TGTGCCAGCAGTGGGGGGGACACTAGGCCAGCCAAAAACATTCAGTACTTC
-	TRBV10-1	-	TRBJ2-2	CASSPKSTGELFF	TGCGCCAGCAGCCCTAAATCCACCGGGGAGCTGTTTTTT
-	TRBV9	-	TRBJ2-2	CASHDGTWAITGELFF	TGTGCCAGCCATGACGGGACTTGGGCGATCACCGGGGAGCTGTTTTTT
-	TRBV7-2	-	TRBJ2-7	CASSFDPITYEQYF	TGTGCCAGCAGCTTCGACCCTATCACCTACGAGCAGTACTTC
-	TRBV19	-	TRBJ2-2	CASSTGTRTGELFF	TGTGCCAGTAGTACCGGGACACGCACCGGGGAGCTGTTTTTT
-	TRBV11-2	TRBD1	TRBJ1-5	CASSLTGSNQPQHF	TGTGCCAGCAGTCTGACAGGGAGCAATCAGCCCCAGCATTTT